The clone carrying this TCR beta chain was picked up one time. Its matching antigen is unknown. V shed 0 bases and J shed 1 base, with 9 bases lying between them. The CDR3 is made up of 15 amino acids. Germline V gene sequence: CDR1 SGHTA, CDR2 FQGNSA. Assay execution proceeded at the deep level. This table comes from immunoSEQ multiplex PCR, and its TCRdb copy is limited to in-frame clones, with some not included. The table records some 2,500,000 clones, approximately 94% of them present only once. This specimen comes from a study of shared clonotypes between healthy human individuals. Study context: CD4 naive and CD4 memory each took three plates per donor, while CD8 naive took two and CD8 memory one. General study points: Genetic and exposure-history diversity was limited by the few donors.

Those who donated, Caucasian adults without exception, all lived in Nashville, Tennessee. The sequence was obtained from a man younger than 35 in good health. Some clones in this sample may be carry-over from other donors' samples. Specimen: naive CD4+ T cells from PBMCs. As to subset: CD45RA+ positively selected. The genes are TRBV7-2 and TRBJ2-5; D is unclear. The CDR3 sequence is CASSLAWTSQETQYF. The CDR3 nucleotides are TGTGCCAGCAGCTTAGCGTGGACGAGCCAAGAGACCCAGTACTTC.